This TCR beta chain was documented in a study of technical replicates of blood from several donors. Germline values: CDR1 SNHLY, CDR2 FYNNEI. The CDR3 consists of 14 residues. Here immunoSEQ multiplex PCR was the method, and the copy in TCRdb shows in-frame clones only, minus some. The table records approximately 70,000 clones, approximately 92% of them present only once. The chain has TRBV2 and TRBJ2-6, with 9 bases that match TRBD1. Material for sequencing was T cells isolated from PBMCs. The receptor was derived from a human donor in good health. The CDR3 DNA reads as TGTACGAGCCGGGACAGGGCTGGGGCCAACGTCCTGACTTTC. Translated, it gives CTSRDRAGANVLTF.